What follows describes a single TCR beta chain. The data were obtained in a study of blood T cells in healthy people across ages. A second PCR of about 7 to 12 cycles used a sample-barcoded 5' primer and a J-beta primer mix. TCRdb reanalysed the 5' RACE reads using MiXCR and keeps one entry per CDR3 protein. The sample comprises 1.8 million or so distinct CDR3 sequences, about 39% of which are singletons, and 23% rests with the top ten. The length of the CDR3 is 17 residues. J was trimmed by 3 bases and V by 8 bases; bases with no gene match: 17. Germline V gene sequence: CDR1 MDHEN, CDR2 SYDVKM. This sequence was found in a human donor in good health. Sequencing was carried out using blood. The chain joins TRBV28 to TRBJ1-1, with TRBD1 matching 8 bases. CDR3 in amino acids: CASFSPGRQTGDTEAFF. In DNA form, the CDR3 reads TGTGCCAGCTTCTCGCCCGGACGTCAGACAGGGGACACTGAAGCTTTCTTT.